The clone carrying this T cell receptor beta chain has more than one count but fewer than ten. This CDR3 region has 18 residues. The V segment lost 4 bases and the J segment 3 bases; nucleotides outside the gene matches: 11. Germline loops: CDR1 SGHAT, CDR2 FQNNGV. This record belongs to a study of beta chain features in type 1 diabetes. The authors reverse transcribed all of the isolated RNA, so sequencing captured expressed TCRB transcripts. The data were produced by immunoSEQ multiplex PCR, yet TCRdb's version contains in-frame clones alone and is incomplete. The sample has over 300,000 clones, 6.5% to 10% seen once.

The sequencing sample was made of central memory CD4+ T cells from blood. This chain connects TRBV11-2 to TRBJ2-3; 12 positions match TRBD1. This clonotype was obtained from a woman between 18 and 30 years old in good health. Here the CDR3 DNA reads TGTGCCAGCAGCTCTCACTCCCGGGACAGGGGGCAAACAGATACGCAGTATTTT. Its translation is CASSSHSRDRGQTDTQYF.